The clone carrying this T cell receptor (beta chain) has ten or more counts. Antigen: not known. These data originate in a study of T cells after yellow fever vaccination. General study results and limits: Most primary-vaccination clones reappeared after the booster (about 97% CD4, roughly 90% CD8). Abundant clonotypes from the bulk population could contaminate FACS-sorted repertoires.

In making TCR cDNA, 5'RACE template switching added a universal primer site and UMIs to it. A single record per CDR3 protein comes from TCRdb applying MiXCR to the 5' RACE reads. This table holds 250,000 or so distinct CDR3 sequences, about 3.7% found once. The V and J ends lost 4 bases and 5 bases respectively, with 13 bases between them. The CDR3 totals 14 residues. Germline V gene sequence: CDR1 KGHDR, CDR2 SFDVKD. The sequence derives from a man aged 18-30 years who received the YFV17D yellow fever vaccine. Specimen: PBMCs, collected 15 days after the yellow fever booster vaccination. The chain uses TRBV24-1 and TRBJ2-5, with unresolved D. Here the CDR3 DNA reads TGTGCCACCAGTGACCGCAACGGTCTGGAGACCCAGTACTTC. Its translation: CATSDRNGLETQYF.